This passage covers 5 T cell receptor beta chains from one sample sequenced in a study of blood T cell repertoires in COVID-19. Sequenced by immunoSEQ multiplex PCR; TCRdb stores in-frame clones only, minus some. The sample has some 120,000 clones, around 84% seen once; the top ten hold roughly 1.4%. Sequencing used peripheral blood. The receptors here all came from a middle-aged man with acute or convalescent COVID-19.

The chain joins TRBV2 to TRBJ2-2; 10 bases align to TRBD2. J was trimmed by 4 bases and V by 7 bases; bases with no gene match: 6. CDR1 and CDR2 (germline): SNHLY, FYNNEI. The CDR3 sequence is 15 residues long. CDR3 region: CASTGIAGGTGELFF. As DNA, the CDR3 is TGTGCCAGCACTGGAATAGCGGGAGGCACCGGGGAGCTGTTTTTT.

This chain joins TRBV6-1 and TRBJ2-3; 8 nucleotides align to TRBD1. There are 14 residues in the CDR3. The junction had 3 bases not matched to a gene; V was cut back by 6 bases and J by 1 base. Germline V CDR1 and CDR2: MNHNS, SASEGT. The CDR3 coding sequence is TGTGCCAGCAGCTCGGACAGGGGCACAGATACGCAGTATTTT. Translating it yields CASSSDRGTDTQYF.

V gene TRBV5-1 combines with J gene TRBJ1-4; D is uncertain. Per the germline V gene, CDR1 is SGHRS and CDR2 is YFSETQ. Trimming left V 0 bases short and J 8 bases short, with 11 bases between. The CDR3 runs to 14 residues. The CDR3 is CASSLGSLEEKLFF. The CDR3 DNA follows: TGCGCCAGCAGCTTGGGATCTCTTGAGGAAAAACTGTTTTTT.

This clone was observed a single time. The rearrangement links TRBV5-1 to TRBJ2-7, with 12 positions matching TRBD2. V was pared by 3 bases and J by 4 bases, with 5 bases of the junction left unmatched. CDR1 is SGHRS and CDR2 is YFSETQ in the germline V gene. The CDR3 runs 15 residues. The CDR3 nucleotides read TGCGCCAGCAGCTGGACTAGCGGGGAAACGTACGAGCAGTACTTC. This translates into CASSWTSGETYEQYF.

The CDR3 is CASSFLSGYTF. The CDR3, as DNA: TGTGCCAGCAGCTTTTTGAGTGGCTACACCTTC. J is TRBJ1-2 and V is TRBV5-4; D is ambiguous. Germline V gene data show CDR1 as SGHNT and CDR2 as YYREEE (reference sequence). CDR3 length: 11 residues. Trimming cost V 2 bases and J 7 bases, with 6 bases left between them.